The 14 T cell receptor beta chains below were found in one sample sequenced in a study of blood T cell repertoires in COVID-19. The protocol was immunoSEQ multiplex PCR, while the TCRdb copy is restricted to in-frame clones and leaves out a portion. The sample lists roughly 200,000 clones; 70% to 90% were seen once. Sequences were obtained from peripheral blood. The origin of the receptors is a man between 60 and 75 years old with active or convalescent COVID-19.

This sequence joins TRBV11-2 and TRBJ2-5; a possible D gene is TRBD2 (6 bases). Germline values: CDR1 SGHAT, CDR2 FQNNGV. Trimming pared 0 bases from V and 2 bases from J, leaving 10 bases between. The CDR3 sequence is 15 residues long. This chain's CDR3 is CASSLDAGWQETQYF. DNA of the CDR3: TGTGCCAGCAGCTTAGACGCGGGGTGGCAAGAGACCCAGTACTTC.

V gene TRBV23-1 combines with J gene TRBJ1-1; 8 positions match TRBD1. TRBV23-1 is reported as an ORF; its role is uncertain. After removal of 3 bases from V and 6 bases from J, the junction contained 9 bases not matched to a gene. The CDR3 has 15 residues. CDR3 sequence: CASSQAWNRGSEAFF. Written as DNA, the CDR3 is TGCGCCAGCAGTCAGGCATGGAACAGGGGGTCTGAAGCTTTCTTT.

The chain joins TRBV7-8 to TRBJ1-6; TRBD1 aligns across 11 bases. The CDR3 has 14 residues. V lost 4 bases, J lost 10 bases, and 3 bases stayed unmatched. Germline values: CDR1 SGHVS, CDR2 FQNEAQ. Written as DNA, the CDR3 is TGTGCCAGCAGCTCACGGACAGGGGGCTCACCCCTCCACTTT. It is translated as CASSSRTGGSPLHF.

The chain joins TRBV2 to TRBJ1-1, with 7 positions matching TRBD1. The CDR3 totals 16 residues. V lost 2 bases and J lost 5; bases outside the gene matches: 11. Per germline, CDR1 SNHLY and CDR2 FYNNEI. CDR3 DNA: TGTGCCAGCAGTGAACGGTCAGGGGGTAGAAAAACTGAAGCTTTCTTT. Amino acid sequence: CASSERSGGRKTEAFF.

As to this clone: Other DNA sequences of this sample code for an identical CDR3. The rearrangement uses TRBV18 and TRBJ2-2; 8 bases agree with TRBD2. J gave up 1 base and V 3 bases, and 4 bases lay outside the gene matches. Germline lookup yields CDR1 KGHSH and CDR2 LQKENI. There are 16 residues in the CDR3. The DNA for the CDR3 is TGTGCCAGCTCACCGCGTCTAGCGGGGAACACCGGGGAGCTGTTTTTT. The encoded protein is CASSPRLAGNTGELFF.

This clone turned up a few times. Here the CDR3 DNA reads TGTGCCTGGAGGGGTCTCTCCAGGGTGGAAGCTTTCTTT. Amino acids: CAWRGLSRVEAFF. The chain uses TRBV30 and TRBJ1-1; D possibly corresponds to TRBD1 (5 bases). CDR1 is GTSNPN and CDR2 is SVGIG in the germline V gene (reference sequence). CDR3 length: 13 amino acids. Trimming took off 3 bases at V and 8 bases at J, with 16 bases between the two ends.

The chain is built from TRBV7-3 and TRBJ2-2; 10 positions agree with TRBD1. V lost 1 base, J lost 3 bases, and 2 bases stayed unmatched. The CDR3 covers 16 residues. Per the germline V gene, CDR1 is SGHTA and CDR2 is FQGTGA. CDR3 region: CASSLKGQGHTGELFF. The DNA for the CDR3 is TGTGCCAGCAGCTTAAAGGGACAGGGGCACACCGGGGAGCTGTTTTTT.

The CDR3 loop is CASSLHTRQAQETQYF. CDR3 nucleotides: TGTGCCAGCAGTCTCCACACCCGACAGGCTCAAGAGACCCAGTACTTC. The chain joins TRBV27 to TRBJ2-5; TRBD1 might be the D (6 bases). Germline V lookup: CDR1 MNHEY, CDR2 SMNVEV (reference sequence). This CDR3 spans 16 amino acids. Trimming left V 5 bases short and J 2 bases short, with 18 bases between.

The rearrangement joins TRBV7-2 to TRBJ2-1; D remains unclear. Germline V gives CDR1 SGHTA, CDR2 FQGNSA. V dropped 6 bases and J dropped 8 bases, with 14 bases sitting between them. This CDR3 region has 13 residues. The CDR3 sequence: CASSYPGSHEQFF. The CDR3 nucleotides read TGTGCCAGCAGTTACCCAGGCTCTCATGAGCAGTTCTTC.

The chain recombines TRBV7-2 with TRBJ2-7; D is unresolved. In germline, CDR1 is SGHTA, CDR2 FQGNSA. The ends were cut back, 6 bases at V and 0 bases at J, with 9 bases in the middle. The CDR3 extends over 13 amino acids. The CDR3: CASSPPSSYEQYF. The CDR3 bases are TGTGCCAGCAGTCCACCCAGCTCCTACGAGCAGTACTTC.

This clone was observed a few times. The chain carries TRBV5-1 and TRBJ1-2, with TRBD1 identical over 8 bases. The germline CDR1 and CDR2 sequences are SGHRS and YFSETQ. The CDR3 runs 14 residues. Trimming at V came to 4 bases and at J to 4 bases, leaving 6 bases not matched to a gene. CDR3 sequence reads: CASSPGQGGYGYTF. CDR3 coding DNA: TGCGCCAGCAGCCCCGGACAGGGCGGCTATGGCTACACCTTC. The variable domain in full, with the rest retrieved from reference TRBV5-1 and TRBJ1-2, is KAGVTQTPRYLIKTRGQQVTLSCSPISGHRSVSWYQQTPGQGLQFLFEYFSETQRNKGNFPGRFSGRQFSNSRSEMNVSTLELGDSALYLCASSPGQGGYGYTFGSGTRLTVV.

The rearrangement joins TRBV7-7 to TRBJ2-7, with TRBD1 identical over 10 bases. J was trimmed by 5 bases and V by 5 bases; bases with no gene match: 9. The CDR3 consists of 15 residues. Germline CDR1 SSHAT, CDR2 FNYEAQ (reference sequence). The CDR3 spells CASSPNRDRGNEQYF. DNA for the CDR3: TGTGCCAGCAGCCCAAACCGGGACAGGGGCAACGAGCAGTACTTC.

The chain carries TRBV6-2 or TRBV6-3 and TRBJ2-2; 10 bases map to TRBD2. The CDR3 covers 18 residues. Trimming at V came to 3 bases and at J to 1 base, leaving 8 bases not matched to a gene. Looked up from germline, CDR1 is MNHEY and CDR2 is SVGEGT. CDR3 in amino acids: CASSYIAGGPRNTGELFF. The DNA of the CDR3 is TGTGCCAGCAGTTATATAGCGGGGGGCCCACGGAACACCGGGGAGCTGTTTTTT.

The J gene is TRBJ1-2, the V gene TRBV19; D not certain. Germline CDR1 is LNHDA and CDR2 is SQIVND (reference sequence). This CDR3 region has 13 residues. The V gene lost 2 bases and the J gene lost 1 base, with 5 bases spanning the gap. CDR3 DNA sequence: TGTGCCAGTAGTATAAACAGTAACTATGGCTACACCTTC. It yields the protein CASSINSNYGYTF.